The table lists the clone carrying this T cell receptor beta chain with many counts. Its matching antigen is unknown. Researchers took RNA transcripts and amplified TCR beta CDR3 regions from them. First-round RT-PCR with HTBI primers preceded a second-round multiplex PCR. TCRdb reanalysed the multiplex PCR reads using MiXCR and keeps one entry per CDR3 protein. This repertoire shows around 400,000 distinct CDR3 sequences, approximately 20% found once; its top ten account for roughly 1.5%. The data are from a study of Graves' ophthalmopathy and Graves' hyperthyroidism. Findings and caveats of the study: Detection in blood was also observed for most expanded thyroid clonotypes above 0.001 frequency.

Lactation, pregnancy, uncontrolled infections and other autoimmune diseases were all grounds for excluding patients. As the starting material, roughly 9.8 ml of fresh peripheral blood yielded the PBMCs. The sequence was obtained from a woman younger than 30 with Graves' ophthalmopathy. Sequencing used peripheral blood.

CDR3 sequence (DNA): TGTGCCTGGAGTGACGGGACACTACACACTGAAGCTTTCTTT. This codes for CAWSDGTLHTEAFF. The chain is built from TRBV30 and TRBJ1-1; D is possibly TRBD1 (6 bases). The V end lost 1 base, the J end lost 3 bases, and 12 bases lay between the germline ends. The CDR3 is made up of 14 amino acids. Germline values: CDR1 GTSNPN, CDR2 SVGIG (reference sequence).